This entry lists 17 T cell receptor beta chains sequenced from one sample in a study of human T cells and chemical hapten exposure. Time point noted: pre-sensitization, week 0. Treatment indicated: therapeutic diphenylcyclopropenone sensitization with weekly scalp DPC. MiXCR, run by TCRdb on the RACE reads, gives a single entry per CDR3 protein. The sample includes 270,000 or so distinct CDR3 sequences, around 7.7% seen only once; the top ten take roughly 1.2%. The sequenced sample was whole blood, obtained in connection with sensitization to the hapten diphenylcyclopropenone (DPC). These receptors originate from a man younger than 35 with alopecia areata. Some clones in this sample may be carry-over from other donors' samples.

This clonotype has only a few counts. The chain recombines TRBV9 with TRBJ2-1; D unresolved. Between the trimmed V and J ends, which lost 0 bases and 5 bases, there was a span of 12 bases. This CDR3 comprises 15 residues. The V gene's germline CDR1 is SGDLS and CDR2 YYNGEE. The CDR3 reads CASSVAVRPNNEQFF. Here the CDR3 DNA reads TGTGCCAGCAGCGTAGCGGTCCGACCCAACAATGAGCAGTTCTTC.

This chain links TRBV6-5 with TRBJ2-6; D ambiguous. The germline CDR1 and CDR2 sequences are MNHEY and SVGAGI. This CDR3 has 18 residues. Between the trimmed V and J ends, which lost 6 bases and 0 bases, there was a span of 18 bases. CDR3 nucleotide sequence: TGTGCCAGCAGAAAAGTAGTAGACCGGGCCTCTGGGGCCAACGTCCTGACTTTC. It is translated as CASRKVVDRASGANVLTF.

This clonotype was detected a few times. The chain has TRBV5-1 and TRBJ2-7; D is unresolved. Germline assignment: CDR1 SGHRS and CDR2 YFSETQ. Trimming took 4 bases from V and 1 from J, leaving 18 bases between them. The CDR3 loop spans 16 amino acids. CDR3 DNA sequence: TGCGCCAGCAGCCCACGAGGATCCGTCGAATCCTACGAGCAGTACTTC. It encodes CASSPRGSVESYEQYF.

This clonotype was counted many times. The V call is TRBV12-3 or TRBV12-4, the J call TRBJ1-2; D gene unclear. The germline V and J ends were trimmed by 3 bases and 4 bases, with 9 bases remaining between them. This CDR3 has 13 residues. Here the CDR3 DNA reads TGTGCCAGCAGTTTTAGCCCGGGCTATGGCTACACCTTC. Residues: CASSFSPGYGYTF.

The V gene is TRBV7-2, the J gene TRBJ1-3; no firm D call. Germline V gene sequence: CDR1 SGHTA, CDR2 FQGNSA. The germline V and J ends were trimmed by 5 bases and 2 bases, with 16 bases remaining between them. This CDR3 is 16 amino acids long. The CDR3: CASSQRASRAGNTIYF. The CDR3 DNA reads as TGTGCCAGCAGCCAAAGAGCCTCACGTGCTGGAAACACCATATATTTT.

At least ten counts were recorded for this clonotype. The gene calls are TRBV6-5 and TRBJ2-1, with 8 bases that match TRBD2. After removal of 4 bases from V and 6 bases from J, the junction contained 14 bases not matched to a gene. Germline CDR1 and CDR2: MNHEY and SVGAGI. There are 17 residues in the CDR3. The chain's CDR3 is CASSFNPSGGMANEQFF. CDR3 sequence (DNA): TGTGCCAGCAGTTTTAACCCGAGCGGGGGAATGGCCAATGAGCAGTTCTTC.

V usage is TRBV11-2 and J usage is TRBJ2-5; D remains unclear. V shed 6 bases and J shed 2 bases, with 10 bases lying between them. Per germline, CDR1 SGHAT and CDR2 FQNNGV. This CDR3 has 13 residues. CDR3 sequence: CASRLDRQETQYF. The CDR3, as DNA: TGTGCCAGCAGGCTGGACCGGCAAGAGACCCAGTACTTC.

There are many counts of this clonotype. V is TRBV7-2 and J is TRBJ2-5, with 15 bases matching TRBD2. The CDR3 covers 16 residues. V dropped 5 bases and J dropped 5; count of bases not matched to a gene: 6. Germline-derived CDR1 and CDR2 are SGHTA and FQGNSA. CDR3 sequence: CASSQRTSGGAETQYF. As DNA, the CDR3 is TGTGCCAGCAGCCAACGGACTAGCGGGGGGGCGGAGACCCAGTACTTC.

CDR3: CSVVSGKGAFF. The CDR3, as DNA: TGCAGCGTGGTATCAGGGAAGGGAGCTTTCTTT. The rearrangement joins TRBV29-1 to TRBJ1-1; perhaps TRBD1 as D (5 bases). The CDR3 has 11 residues. V was pared by 6 bases and J by 10 bases, with 15 bases between. Germline-derived CDR1 and CDR2 are SQVTM and ANQGSEA.

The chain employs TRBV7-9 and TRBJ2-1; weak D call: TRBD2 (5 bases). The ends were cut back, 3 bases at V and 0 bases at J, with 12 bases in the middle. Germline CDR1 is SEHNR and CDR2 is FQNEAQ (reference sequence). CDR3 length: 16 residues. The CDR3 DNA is TGTGCCAGCAGCTTTGGCGCGGGCCGCTCCTACAATGAGCAGTTCTTC. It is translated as CASSFGAGRSYNEQFF.

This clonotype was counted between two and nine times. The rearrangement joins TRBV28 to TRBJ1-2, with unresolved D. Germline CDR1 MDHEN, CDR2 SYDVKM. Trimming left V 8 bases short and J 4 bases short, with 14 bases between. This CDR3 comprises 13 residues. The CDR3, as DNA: TGTGCCAGCCTGAAGTTAGGGCTCTATGGCTACACCTTC. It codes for CASLKLGLYGYTF.

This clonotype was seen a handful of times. The CDR3 DNA sequence: TGCGCCAGCAGCCAAGCTTCAGGGACAGGGTTCCGCTCCTACAATGAGCAGTTCTTC. Translation gives CASSQASGTGFRSYNEQFF. This sequence joins TRBV4-3 and TRBJ2-1; 9 bases are shared with TRBD1. Germline CDR1 LGHNA, CDR2 YSLEER. The CDR3 runs to 19 residues. Trimming at V came to 1 base and at J to 0 bases, leaving 10 bases not matched to a gene.

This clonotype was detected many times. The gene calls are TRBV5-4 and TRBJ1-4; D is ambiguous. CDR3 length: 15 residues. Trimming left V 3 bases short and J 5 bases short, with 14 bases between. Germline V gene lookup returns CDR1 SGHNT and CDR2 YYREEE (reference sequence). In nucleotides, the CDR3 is TGTGCCAGCAGCTCCGCAGGAACCTTCAATGAAAAACTGTTTTTT. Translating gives CASSSAGTFNEKLFF.

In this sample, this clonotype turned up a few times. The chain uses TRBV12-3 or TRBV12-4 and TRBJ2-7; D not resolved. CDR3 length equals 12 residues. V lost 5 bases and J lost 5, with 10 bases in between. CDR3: CASSPWTHEQYF. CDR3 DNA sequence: TGTGCCAGCAGTCCGTGGACCCACGAGCAGTACTTC.

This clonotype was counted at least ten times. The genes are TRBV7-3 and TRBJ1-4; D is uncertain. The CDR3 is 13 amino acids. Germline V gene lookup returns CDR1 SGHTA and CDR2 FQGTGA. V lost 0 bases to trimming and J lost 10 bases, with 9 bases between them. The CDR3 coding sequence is TGTGCCAGCAGCTTAACAACGGTCGGAAAACTGTTTTTT. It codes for CASSLTTVGKLFF. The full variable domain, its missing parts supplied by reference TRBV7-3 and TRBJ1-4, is GAGVSQTPSNKVTEKGKYVELRCDPISGHTALYWYRQSLGQGPEFLIYFQGTGAADDSGLPNDRFFAVRPEGSVSTLKIQRTERGDSAVYLCASSLTTVGKLFFGSGTQLSVL.

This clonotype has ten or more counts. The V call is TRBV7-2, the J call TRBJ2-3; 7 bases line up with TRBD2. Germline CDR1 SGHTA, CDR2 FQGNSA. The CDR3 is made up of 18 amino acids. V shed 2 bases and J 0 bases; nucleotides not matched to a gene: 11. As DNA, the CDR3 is TGTGCCAGCAGCTTAAACCTACTAGCGCGGGAGAGCACAGATACGCAGTATTTT. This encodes CASSLNLLARESTDTQYF.

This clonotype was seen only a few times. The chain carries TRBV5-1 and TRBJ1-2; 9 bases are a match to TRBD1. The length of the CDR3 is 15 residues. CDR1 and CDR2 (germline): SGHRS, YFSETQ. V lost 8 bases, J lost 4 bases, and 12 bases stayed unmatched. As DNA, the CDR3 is TGCGCCAGTTACGCCGCGGGACAGGGTATCTATGGCTACACCTTC. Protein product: CASYAAGQGIYGYTF.